This is a list of T cell receptor beta chains from one sample in a study of early T cells in non-severe SARS-CoV-2 infection. TCRdb called the 5' RACE reads again in MiXCR, with one record for every CDR3 protein. The table shows roughly 26,000 distinct CDR3 sequences, with 4% to 4.5% occurring only once. The material sequenced was whole blood. Receptors were obtained from an adult who was a healthcare worker with PCR-confirmed SARS-CoV-2 infection or an uninfected control (not recorded which). Each CDR3 is given without its conserved first and last residue. The order of the fields is D gene, J gene, V gene, clone size, CDR3 protein. A D gene is named only where the DNA matches it firmly. Clone size, where shown, is once, few, many, or a class for clones that have expanded.

>TRBD2|TRBJ2-1|TRBV6-2/TRBV6-3|many
ASSYSISISGRWDNEQF
>TRBD2|TRBJ2-5|TRBV7-3|many
ASSFRGLAGETQY
>.|TRBJ2-2|TRBV7-6|many
ASSPGWRALDTGELF
>.|TRBJ2-3|TRBV7-2|.
ASSLQSPGTDTQY
>.|TRBJ2-3|TRBV7-3|.
ASSFGSRDTQY
>.|TRBJ2-1|TRBV29-1|many
SAGTPGFRQF
>.|TRBJ1-2|TRBV18|few
ASSPNPQGDGYT
>.|TRBJ2-1|TRBV7-8|many
ASSPDREAEQF
>TRBD1|TRBJ1-5|TRBV6-6|many
ASSPRTGTVNQPQH
>TRBD2|TRBJ2-7|TRBV20-1|few
SARTGLAGPSSYEQY
>.|TRBJ2-3|TRBV6-1|many
ASRAWGLTDTQY
>TRBD2|TRBJ2-3|TRBV24-1|.
ATSDPLAGSWDTQY
>.|TRBJ2-7|TRBV5-4|many
ASSLAGFSYEQY
>.|TRBJ2-7|TRBV7-2|few
ASSLDRRSSYEQY
>.|TRBJ2-7|TRBV29-1|many
SVEGGAREQY
>TRBD1|TRBJ1-1|TRBV10-1|many
ASSAYGTGGRDTEAF
>.|TRBJ2-2|TRBV7-2|few
ASSLESRGVGELF
>.|TRBJ1-1|TRBV5-5|many
ASSFMRNTEAF
>TRBD1|TRBJ1-1|TRBV5-6|few
ASSWDRLNTEAF
>TRBD1|TRBJ2-1|TRBV20-1|few
SARDPGQGRGNEQF
>.|TRBJ2-3|TRBV27|medium-sized
ASSFRDPSTDTQY
>.|TRBJ1-1|TRBV6-5|many
ASIKMGLVNTEAF
>.|TRBJ2-7|TRBV27|many
ASGDRGASDEQY
>.|TRBJ2-6|TRBV6-6|.
ASGGPVAGADVLT
>.|TRBJ2-2|TRBV20-1|many
SAFWANTGELF
>.|TRBJ2-3|TRBV11-2|many
ASSIGLRALTDTQY
>.|TRBJ1-4|TRBV20-1|many
SARVLGNEKLF
>.|TRBJ1-1|TRBV6-5|many
ASRSDSMNTEAF
>.|TRBJ2-1|TRBV11-2|.
ASSSAGWEQF
>.|TRBJ2-1|TRBV7-9|many
ASRPAGNEQF
>.|TRBJ2-2|TRBV12-3/TRBV12-4|many
ASSFKGGNTGELF
>.|TRBJ1-5|TRBV4-3|.
ASSQGTGWNQPQH
>.|TRBJ2-7|TRBV7-9|many
ASSISGRRGNEQY
>.|TRBJ1-1|TRBV3-1|many
ASSQAWRRAF
>TRBD1|TRBJ2-7|TRBV11-1|few
ASSVRRGGAYEQY
>.|TRBJ1-2|TRBV5-1|.
ASSFRQRSYGYT